The 19 T cell receptor beta chains presented below share a single source sample, sequenced in a study of T cells in localized non-small cell lung cancer. Sequencing used immunoSEQ multiplex PCR; TCRdb keeps in-frame clones, though not all of them. The data hold 45,000 to 70,000 clones, with about nine tenths observed a single time. Specimen: peripheral blood, collected before any cancer treatment. All receptors come from a woman aged 40 to 75 with stage I lung adenocarcinoma.

V gene TRBV5-1 combines with J gene TRBJ1-4; D not certain. In germline, CDR1 is SGHRS, CDR2 YFSETQ. There are 14 residues in the CDR3. Trimming shortened V by 4 bases and J by 3 bases, and 10 bases separated the two germline ends. The CDR3 spells CASSIAGANEKLFF. The DNA of the CDR3 is TGCGCCAGCAGCATTGCTGGGGCTAATGAAAAACTGTTTTTT. Using reference TRBV5-1 and TRBJ1-4 for the parts outside the CDR3, the full variable domain is KAGVTQTPRYLIKTRGQQVTLSCSPISGHRSVSWYQQTPGQGLQFLFEYFSETQRNKGNFPGRFSGRQFSNSRSEMNVSTLELGDSALYLCASSIAGANEKLFFGSGTQLSVL.

Remarks on this clone: Other DNA sequences of this sample code for an identical CDR3. V and J are TRBV6-5 and TRBJ1-2; 7 nucleotides agree with TRBD1. There are 13 residues in the CDR3. With 2 bases clipped from V and 7 bases from J, the junction kept 4 bases outside the gene matches. Germline-derived CDR1 and CDR2 are MNHEY and SVGAGI. The CDR3 sequence: CASSYRQGGGYTF. The CDR3, as DNA: TGTGCCAGCAGTTACCGGCAGGGGGGTGGCTACACCTTC.

This clone was seen only once. The rearrangement links TRBV27 to TRBJ1-6; no clear D. This CDR3 contains 14 residues. Germline values: CDR1 MNHEY, CDR2 SMNVEV (reference sequence). V was cut by 3 bases and J by 8 bases, with 11 bases left in between. The CDR3 sequence: CASSFNTDHSPLHF. CDR3 sequence (DNA): TGTGCCAGCAGTTTCAACACCGATCATTCACCCCTCCACTTT.

The gene calls are TRBV10-3 and TRBJ1-5; a weak D match, TRBD1 (6 bases). Per germline, CDR1 ENHRY and CDR2 SYGVKD. This CDR3 is 14 amino acids long. Trimming took off 6 bases at V and 6 bases at J, with 15 bases between the two ends. CDR3 in DNA: TGTGCCATCAGCCGGGACACACAGGGTCAGCCCCAGCATTTT. Amino acid sequence: CAISRDTQGQPQHF.

This rearrangement joins TRBV6-4 to TRBJ2-3; TRBD2 matches 12 bases. Unmatched junction bases numbered 5, after V lost 3 bases and J lost 4 bases. The V gene's germline CDR1 is MRHNA and CDR2 SNTAGT. This CDR3 is 16 amino acids long. As DNA, the CDR3 is TGTGCCAGCAGTGATTCTAGCGGGGGGGCTCCAGATACGCAGTATTTT. The encoded protein is CASSDSSGGAPDTQYF.

This clone was counted between two and nine times. The V gene is TRBV25-1, the J gene TRBJ1-2; D gene uncertain. The CDR3 has 17 residues. Deletions cut 6 bases from V and 3 bases from J, with 23 bases between. CDR1 MGHDK and CDR2 SYGVNS come from the germline V gene. The CDR3 coding sequence is TGTGCCAGCAGGGGTAAGGCAGGCCAGCCAGCCGACTATGGCTACACCTTC. Amino acids: CASRGKAGQPADYGYTF.

Comment on this clone: The same CDR3 also results from other DNA sequences found in this sample. This sequence joins TRBV5-1 and TRBJ2-1; D gene unclear. The CDR3 sequence is 15 residues long. Per germline, CDR1 SGHRS and CDR2 YFSETQ. Trimming took off 0 bases at V and 1 base at J, with 8 bases between the two ends. The chain's CDR3 is CASSLDGVSYNEQFF. CDR3 nucleotide sequence: TGCGCCAGCAGCTTGGATGGGGTATCCTACAATGAGCAGTTCTTC.

The chain has TRBV2 and TRBJ2-7; TRBD1 matches 11 bases. V lost 11 bases to trimming and J lost 2 bases; unmatched junction nucleotides: 8. Germline V gene data show CDR1 as SNHLY and CDR2 as FYNNEI. The CDR3 runs to 14 residues. The CDR3 here is CAGGTGGNTYEQYF. CDR3 in DNA: TGTGCCGGAGGGACAGGGGGGAATACCTACGAGCAGTACTTC.

The chain joins TRBV6-1 to TRBJ2-6, with a weak D call TRBD1 (6 bases). This CDR3 contains 16 residues. Germline V CDR1 and CDR2: MNHNS, SASEGT. Trimming shortened V by 3 bases and J by 1 base, and 10 bases separated the two germline ends. For the CDR3, the DNA is TGTGCCAGCAGTGAGTTAGGGGGTTCTGGGGCCAACGTCCTGACTTTC. This translates into CASSELGGSGANVLTF.

V is TRBV2 and J is TRBJ1-1; no definite D call. The CDR3 contains 15 residues. Trimming took 6 bases from V and 1 from J, leaving 15 bases between them. Germline V CDR1 and CDR2: SNHLY, FYNNEI. CDR3 sequence (DNA): TGTGCCAGCAGCGCTCCCGGGAGTCGGAACACTGAAGCTTTCTTT. The encoded protein is CASSAPGSRNTEAFF.

The J gene is TRBJ1-2, the V gene TRBV19; D unclear. Germline V gene lookup returns CDR1 LNHDA and CDR2 SQIVND (reference sequence). The CDR3 contains 14 residues. Trimming shortened V by 1 base and J by 8 bases, and 14 bases separated the two germline ends. CDR3 amino acids: CASSIAFDYAGYTF. CDR3 nucleotide sequence: TGTGCCAGTAGTATAGCCTTTGACTATGCGGGCTACACCTTC.

This sequence joins TRBV6-6 and TRBJ2-7, with D uncertain. The CDR3 runs to 12 residues. V was trimmed by 6 bases and J by 2 bases, leaving 8 bases between them. Germline V lookup: CDR1 MNHNY, CDR2 SVGAGI (reference sequence). Here the CDR3 reads CASRSMTYEQYF. DNA for the CDR3: TGTGCCAGCAGGTCGATGACCTACGAGCAGTACTTC.

The rearrangement joins TRBV6-4 to TRBJ2-1; weak D call: TRBD2 (6 bases). Germline V gene data show CDR1 as MRHNA and CDR2 as SNTAGT. This CDR3 comprises 15 residues. Trimming shortened V by 0 bases and J by 3 bases, and 9 bases separated the two germline ends. The CDR3 region has the DNA TGTGCCAGCAGTGACTCTGGGGAGGACTACAATGAGCAGTTCTTC. Its translation: CASSDSGEDYNEQFF.

The J gene is TRBJ1-2, the V gene TRBV6-4, with TRBD1 identical over 8 bases. V trimming: 0 bases; J trimming: 5 bases; junction bases outside the gene matches: 5. The CDR3 runs to 15 residues. The germline V gene has CDR1 MRHNA and CDR2 SNTAGT. In nucleotides, the CDR3 is TGTGCCAGCAGTGACTCGTACGGACAGGGTTATGGCTACACCTTC. The encoded protein is CASSDSYGQGYGYTF.

This clone was counted a single time. For the CDR3, the DNA is TGTGCCAGCACCCTAGAAGGGGCAGGGTACAATGAGCAGTTCTTC. Translated: CASTLEGAGYNEQFF. V gene TRBV7-9 combines with J gene TRBJ2-1, with D possibly TRBD1 on 5 matching bases. This CDR3 has 15 residues. Trimming left V 7 bases short and J 4 bases short, with 17 bases between. From germline, CDR1 is SEHNR and CDR2 FQNEAQ (reference sequence).

V usage is TRBV6-6 and J usage is TRBJ2-3, with D possibly being TRBD2 (6 bases). Deletions cut 5 bases from V and 6 bases from J, with 21 bases between. The germline V gene has CDR1 MNHNY and CDR2 SVGAGI (reference sequence). The CDR3 extends over 16 amino acids. The CDR3, as DNA: TGTGCCAGCAGTGTGACTAGTTCCCCCTCTGGGGATACGCAGTATTTT. It codes for CASSVTSSPSGDTQYF.

The V gene is TRBV10-3, the J gene TRBJ1-1; TRBD1 might be the D (5 bases). Germline loops: CDR1 ENHRY, CDR2 SYGVKD. The CDR3 runs to 15 residues. V lost 6 bases and J 1 base, leaving 15 bases between the germline ends. The DNA of the CDR3 is TGTGCCATCAGGGAACAGGATCAGGGGAACACTGAAGCTTTCTTT. This sequence encodes CAIREQDQGNTEAFF.

The CDR3 spells CASSQWAGQVGNYGYTF. In DNA form, the CDR3 reads TGCGCCAGCAGCCAATGGGCAGGGCAAGTGGGGAACTATGGCTACACCTTC. The rearrangement uses TRBV4-3 and TRBJ1-2, with D possibly being TRBD1 (5 bases). Germline V gene data show CDR1 as LGHNA and CDR2 as YSLEER. The CDR3 runs to 17 residues. The V end was cut by 2 bases, the J end by 2 bases, with 18 bases between.

V is TRBV6-5 and J is TRBJ2-4, with TRBD2 as a possible D gene (7 bases). Trimming stripped 6 bases from V and 3 bases from J, with 15 bases between. This CDR3 region has 15 residues. Germline V CDR1 and CDR2: MNHEY, SVGAGI. The CDR3 reads CASRLSGGSKNIQYF. CDR3 coding DNA: TGTGCCAGCAGGTTGTCGGGGGGCAGCAAAAACATTCAGTACTTC.